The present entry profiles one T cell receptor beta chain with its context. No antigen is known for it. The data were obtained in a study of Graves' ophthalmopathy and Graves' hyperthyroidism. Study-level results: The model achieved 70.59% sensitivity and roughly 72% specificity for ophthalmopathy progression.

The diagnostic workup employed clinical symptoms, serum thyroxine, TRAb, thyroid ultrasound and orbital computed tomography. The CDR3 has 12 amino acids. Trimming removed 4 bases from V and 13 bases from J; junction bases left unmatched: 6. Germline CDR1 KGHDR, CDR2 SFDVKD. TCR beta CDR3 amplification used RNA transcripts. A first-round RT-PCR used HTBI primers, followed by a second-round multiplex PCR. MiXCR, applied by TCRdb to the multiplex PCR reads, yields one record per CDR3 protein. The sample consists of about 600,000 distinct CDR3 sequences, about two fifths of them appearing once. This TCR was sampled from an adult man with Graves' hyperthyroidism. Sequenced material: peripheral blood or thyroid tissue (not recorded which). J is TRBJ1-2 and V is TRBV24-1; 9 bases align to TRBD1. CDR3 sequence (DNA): TGTGCCACCAGTGACGGGACAGGGCCTCGCACCTTC. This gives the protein CATSDGTGPRTF.